Below are 12 T cell receptor beta chains sequenced from a single sample in a study of T cell responses to AZD1222 COVID-19 vaccine (dated by TCRdb to 2020 to 2023). Library creation used the immunoSEQ multiplex PCR assay. TCRdb stores this immuneACCESS table with in-frame sequences only. Part of the clones is absent; in the studies checked, under half of the shortfall reflects unresolved V genes, and no reason is known for the rest. The sample table lists about 100,000 clones, about 90% of them with a count of one. The ten biggest clones cover more than 15% of the sample. Explained via the paper, the time point label denotes: baseline before first vaccination. Source: peripheral blood, taken on day 0 of AZD1222 vaccination. The receptors come from an adult in good health.

J is TRBJ1-1 and V is TRBV29-1; 9 nucleotides agree with TRBD1. V shed 7 bases and J 4 bases; nucleotides not matched to a gene: 7. The CDR3 contains 13 residues. In germline, CDR1 is SQVTM, CDR2 ANQGSEA. For the CDR3, the DNA is TGCAGCGCCTACAGGGGGCAGAGCACTGAAGCTTTCTTT. Translating gives CSAYRGQSTEAFF.

The V call is TRBV5-5, the J call TRBJ2-2; D gene uncertain. The V gene's germline CDR1 is SGHKS and CDR2 YYEKEE (reference sequence). V lost 2 bases and J lost 3, with 8 bases in between. The CDR3 covers 14 residues. In nucleotides, the CDR3 is TGTGCCAGCAGCTTTCATCCGGACACCGGGGAGCTGTTTTTT. Translated: CASSFHPDTGELFF.

V usage is TRBV11-2 and J usage is TRBJ2-7, with D possibly TRBD2 on 6 matching bases. Trimming took off 2 bases at V and 3 bases at J, with 8 bases between the two ends. This CDR3 comprises 13 residues. The germline CDR1 and CDR2 sequences are SGHAT and FQNNGV. The CDR3 sequence is CASSLSGGYEQYF. Written as DNA, the CDR3 is TGTGCCAGCAGCTTATCCGGGGGCTACGAGCAGTACTTC.

The rearrangement joins TRBV5-1 to TRBJ2-2, with TRBD1 matching 8 bases. Germline CDR1 is SGHRS and CDR2 is YFSETQ. This CDR3 comprises 16 residues. J gave up 5 bases and V 0 bases, and 6 bases lay outside the gene matches. This chain's CDR3 is CASSLAGQGSTGELFF. The CDR3, as DNA: TGCGCCAGCAGCTTGGCTGGACAGGGATCGACCGGGGAGCTGTTTTTT.

The chain carries TRBV7-6 and TRBJ1-4, with a weak D call TRBD1 (5 bases). Germline CDR1 SGHVS, CDR2 FNYEAQ. The CDR3 runs to 13 residues. V gave up 6 bases and J gave up 8 bases, with 13 bases separating them. The DNA for the CDR3 is TGTGCCAGCAGGGGAGGGGAAAGGGAAAAACTGTTTTTT. It yields the protein CASRGGEREKLFF.

This chain links TRBV12-3 or TRBV12-4 with TRBJ2-1, with D perhaps TRBD2 (6 bases). V lost 6 bases and J lost 9, with 12 bases in between. The CDR3 runs 12 residues. The CDR3 DNA follows: TGTGCCAGCAGCCCGGCGGGGCCTGAGCAGTTCTTC. This translates into CASSPAGPEQFF.

The gene calls are TRBV19 and TRBJ2-6, with 7 bases matching TRBD1. J lost 4 bases, V lost 4 bases, and 4 bases had no gene match. In germline, CDR1 is LNHDA, CDR2 SQIVND (reference sequence). The CDR3 is 15 amino acids. The CDR3 sequence is CASSTTGDGANVLTF. CDR3 coding DNA: TGTGCCAGTAGTACTACAGGGGACGGGGCCAACGTCCTGACTTTC.

Notes on this clone: The sample carries other DNA sequences with the same CDR3. V and J are TRBV5-1 and TRBJ1-5; TRBD1 aligns across 8 bases. Losses at the gene ends were 2 bases for V and 6 bases for J; bases not matched to a gene: 4. This CDR3 comprises 14 residues. Germline V gene lookup returns CDR1 SGHRS and CDR2 YFSETQ. The CDR3 DNA is TGCGCCAGCAGCTTAGGACAGGGCGGTCAGCCCCAGCATTTT. Translation: CASSLGQGGQPQHF.

This clone was observed a handful of times. The chain joins TRBV2 to TRBJ1-5; D is unclear. Germline values: CDR1 SNHLY, CDR2 FYNNEI. CDR3 length: 13 residues. Trimming took 7 bases from V and 3 from J, leaving 10 bases between them. The CDR3 DNA reads as TGTGCCAGCAACACGGGCAACAATCAGCCCCAGCATTTT. It specifies CASNTGNNQPQHF.

Written as DNA, the CDR3 is TGTGCCAGCAGCTTAACCGGGACAGGGGTAAAGGACACTGAAGCTTTCTTT. Amino acid sequence: CASSLTGTGVKDTEAFF. This sequence joins TRBV7-6 and TRBJ1-1; 10 bases fit TRBD1. Trimming took 2 bases from V and 3 from J; bases not matched to a gene: 9. Per the germline V gene, CDR1 is SGHVS and CDR2 is FNYEAQ. This CDR3 comprises 17 residues.

There are many counts of this clone. The J gene is TRBJ1-1, the V gene TRBV5-5; 12 bases align to TRBD1. V lost 4 bases and J lost 5; bases outside the gene matches: 9. CDR1 is SGHKS, CDR2 YYEKEE, per germline (reference sequence). The CDR3 runs to 16 residues. CDR3 region: CASSQGQGAAGTEAFF. The CDR3 DNA reads as TGTGCCAGCAGCCAGGGACAGGGGGCAGCTGGGACTGAAGCTTTCTTT. Full variable domain (missing parts from reference TRBV5-5 and TRBJ1-1): DAGVTQSPTHLIKTRGQQVTLRCSPISGHKSVSWYQQVLGQGPQFIFQYYEKEERGRGNFPDRFSARQFPNYSSELNVNALLLGDSALYLCASSQGQGAAGTEAFFGQGTRLTVV.

The chain carries TRBV11-2 and TRBJ2-3, with D tentatively TRBD1 or TRBD2 (5 bases each). Trimming removed 1 base from V and 7 bases from J, with 12 bases in between. The CDR3 is made up of 14 amino acids. Germline CDR1 is SGHAT and CDR2 is FQNNGV. DNA for the CDR3: TGTGCCAGCAGCTTAGCCGGGGACGCACATACGCAGTATTTT. Translated, it gives CASSLAGDAHTQYF.